This T cell receptor (beta chain) was sequenced for a study of blood T cells in healthy people across ages. Primers used in a second PCR of about 6 to 11 cycles were a sample-barcoded 5' primer and a J-beta primer mix. TCRdb re-called the 5' RACE reads with MiXCR, one entry per CDR3 protein. This table has roughly 1.5 million distinct CDR3 sequences, 40% to 45% appearing once. The J segment lost 7 bases and the V segment lost 3 bases, leaving 12 bases of the junction unmatched. CDR3 size: 16 residues. Germline CDR1 is SQVTM and CDR2 is ANQGSEA. For every donor, a draw yielded ten milliliters of peripheral blood.

The chain links TRBV29-1 to TRBJ2-1, with 10 bases that match TRBD2. The TCR was taken from a woman between 18 and 29 years old in good health. Material: blood. The CDR3 DNA follows: TGCAGCGTTGAGCCCCAAGCGGGAGGGGCCCGGAATGAGCAGTTCTTC. It yields the protein CSVEPQAGGARNEQFF.